This TCR beta chain was captured by sequencing in a study of T cells in Graves' hyperthyroidism and ophthalmopathy. Study-wide results and limits: Most thyroid clonotypes expanded above 0.001 appeared in blood too.

The study excluded patients with uncontrolled infection, other autoimmune disease, pregnancy or lactation. Details on this clonotype: Its antigen is not identified.

Amplification yielded TCR beta CDR3 regions, with RNA transcripts as the source. When the TCR CDR3 underwent first-round RT-PCR, the HTBI primer set was used. Each CDR3 protein gets one entry after TCRdb re-called the multiplex PCR reads with MiXCR. The sample has around 480,000 distinct CDR3 sequences; approximately 15% are singletons. The TCR comes from a woman between 18 and 29 years old with Graves' hyperthyroidism. Specimen: blood.

The CDR3 bases are TGTGCCAGCAGCTTACGGGGCAGGCAAAACACCGGGGAGCTGTTTTTT. This translates into CASSLRGRQNTGELFF. The chain employs TRBV7-8 and TRBJ2-2; D tentatively reads TRBD1 or TRBD2 (5 bases each). Per germline, CDR1 SGHVS and CDR2 FQNEAQ. The CDR3 sequence is 16 residues long. The germline V and J ends were trimmed by 2 bases and 2 bases, with 12 bases remaining between them.